The count of the clone carrying this TCR beta chain is one. The source of the sample is a study of blood T cell repertoires in COVID-19. Overall study: From T cells, B-cell-depleted T cells, or PBMCs came the material, which was cDNA or gDNA.

The CDR3 loop spans 15 amino acids. With 2 bases removed from V and 7 bases from J, the gap between germline ends came to 12 bases. CDR1 and CDR2 from the germline V gene are SEHNR and FQNEAQ (reference sequence). Clones were sequenced by immunoSEQ multiplex PCR, and TCRdb holds only the in-frame ones, with some missing. The sample lists 65,000 to 75,000 clones, roughly 70% occurring once. The chain joins TRBV7-9 to TRBJ1-6; D unclear. The material sequenced was peripheral blood. This TCR was recovered from an older man with acute or convalescent COVID-19. The CDR3 region has the DNA TGTGCCAGCAGCTTACTAGAACTGGCGAATTCACCCCTCCACTTT. This encodes CASSLLELANSPLHF.